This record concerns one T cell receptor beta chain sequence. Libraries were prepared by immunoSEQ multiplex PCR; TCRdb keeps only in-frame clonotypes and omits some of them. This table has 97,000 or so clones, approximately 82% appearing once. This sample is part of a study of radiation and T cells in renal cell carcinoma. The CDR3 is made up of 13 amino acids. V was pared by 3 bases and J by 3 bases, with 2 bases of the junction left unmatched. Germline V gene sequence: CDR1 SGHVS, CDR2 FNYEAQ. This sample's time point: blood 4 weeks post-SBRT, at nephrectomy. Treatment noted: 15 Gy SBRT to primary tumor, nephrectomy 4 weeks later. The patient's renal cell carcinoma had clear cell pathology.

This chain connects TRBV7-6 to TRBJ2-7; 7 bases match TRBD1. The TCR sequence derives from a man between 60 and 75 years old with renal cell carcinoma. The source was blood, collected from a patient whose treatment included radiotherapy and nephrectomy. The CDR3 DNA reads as TGTGCCAGCAGCTTCGCAGGGGGCTACGAGCAGTACTTC. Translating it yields CASSFAGGYEQYF.